This T cell receptor beta chain appears in the sequencing data of a study of memory CD4+ T cells and cytomegalovirus serostatus. Single viable CD3+CD4+CD8-CD45RO+ cells were sorted as the memory CD4+ T cells. Findings of the study overall: Median bootstrapped AUC for CMV status was about 0.96 originally, less than 0.93 US-trained. Of under 200 reported CMV TCRbeta sequences, about 70 were found in memory CD4+ repertoires.

On this clone itself: Antigen unknown.

Sequenced by immunoSEQ multiplex PCR; TCRdb stores in-frame clones only, minus some. The data hold around 50,000 clones, with roughly four fifths observed a single time. The CDR3 runs 14 residues. Trimming cost V 0 bases and J 1 base, with 7 bases left between them. Germline CDR1 SGDLS, CDR2 YYNGEE. Sequenced sample: memory CD4+ T cells from blood. The chain carries TRBV9 and TRBJ2-5, with D unresolved. This receptor was identified in an adult in good health and CMV-seropositive. CDR3 region: CASSVDYTQETQYF. CDR3 bases: TGTGCCAGCAGCGTAGACTATACCCAAGAGACCCAGTACTTC.